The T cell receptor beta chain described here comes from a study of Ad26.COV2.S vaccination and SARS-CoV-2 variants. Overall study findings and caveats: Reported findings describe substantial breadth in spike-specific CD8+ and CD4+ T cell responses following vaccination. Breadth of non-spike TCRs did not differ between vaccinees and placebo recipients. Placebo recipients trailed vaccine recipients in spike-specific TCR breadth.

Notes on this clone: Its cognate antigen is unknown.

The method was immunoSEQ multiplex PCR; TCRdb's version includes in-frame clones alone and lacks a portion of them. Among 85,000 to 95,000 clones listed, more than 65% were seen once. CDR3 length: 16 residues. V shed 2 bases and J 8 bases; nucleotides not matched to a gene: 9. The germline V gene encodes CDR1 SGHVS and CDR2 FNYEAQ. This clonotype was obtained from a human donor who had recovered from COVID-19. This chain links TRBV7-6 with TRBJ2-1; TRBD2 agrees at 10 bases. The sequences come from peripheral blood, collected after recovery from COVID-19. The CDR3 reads CASSLQASGSFYEQFF. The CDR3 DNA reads TGTGCCAGCAGCTTACAGGCTAGCGGGAGTTTCTATGAGCAGTTCTTC.